This TCR beta chain appears in the sequencing data of a study of blood T cell repertoires in COVID-19. About the study: The cDNA or gDNA used as material had been derived from T cells, B-cell-depleted T cells, or PBMCs.

V lost 3 bases to trimming and J lost 2 bases, with 9 bases between them. The CDR3 covers 14 residues. The V gene's germline CDR1 is SGHTA and CDR2 FQGTGA. Method: immunoSEQ multiplex PCR; TCRdb's copy keeps in-frame clones and lacks some. The sample yields 93,000 or so clones, 85% to 90% seen once. This clone was detected a few times. This receptor was taken from a human donor in a cohort sampled during active COVID-19. The rearrangement uses TRBV7-3 and TRBJ2-3; tentatively, D is TRBD1 (5 bases). Specimen: peripheral blood. The CDR3 DNA reads as TGTGCCAGCAGCTTTAAGGGGCCCACAGATACGCAGTATTTT. Translation: CASSFKGPTDTQYF.